This T cell receptor (beta chain) was observed in a study of blood T cell repertoires in COVID-19. Study as a whole: Spain, Italy and the United States supplied samples that represented acute and convalescent COVID-19. T cells, B-cell-depleted T cells, or PBMCs supplied cDNA or gDNA.

The trim removed 3 bases at V and 7 bases at J, leaving 2 bases unmatched. Germline CDR1 is GTSNPN and CDR2 is SVGIG (reference sequence). The CDR3 spans 12 residues. Per the original methods: Estimation of nucleated cell counts was performed using reference gene primer amplification. Profiling relied on immunoSEQ multiplex PCR, and the TCRdb table lists in-frame clones only, not all of them. V and J calls and clone size come straight from that table; D and trimming were deduced from the DNA. This table holds roughly 500,000 clones, 89% found once. Seattle's cohort entered during active infection and was followed longitudinally.

The sequencing sample was made of peripheral blood. The rearrangement links TRBV30 to TRBJ2-1; 8 nucleotides align to TRBD1. This sequence was found in a young man with COVID-19, enrolled during active disease. In DNA form, the CDR3 reads TGTGCCTGGAGGAGGACAGGGAATGAGCAGTTCTTC. This gives the protein CAWRRTGNEQFF.